Below, 26 T cell receptor beta chains from the same sample are listed, as sequenced in a study of cytomegalovirus exposure and HLA in healthy donors. The PCR made use of 60 Vbeta and 13 Jbeta primers. Sequencing was performed with immunoSEQ multiplex PCR; in TCRdb, only in-frame clones are kept and a portion is missing. This sample has 140,000 or so clones, with less than 85% found just once. Source material: PBMCs. The receptors derive from a man aged 35-49 years in good health and CMV-seronegative.

This chain links TRBV19 with TRBJ2-5, with 10 bases fitting TRBD2. The J call may be wrong; the DNA end is better matched by TRBJ2-7. The CDR3 consists of 14 residues. CDR1 is LNHDA and CDR2 is SQIVND in the germline V gene (reference sequence). The CDR3 nucleotides are TGTGCCAGCGAGGGACTAGCGTCCTCCTACGAGCAGTACTTC. It is translated as CASEGLASSYEQYF.

The chain carries TRBV10-1 and TRBJ2-1; a weak D match, TRBD2 (5 bases). This CDR3 contains 13 residues. Germline assignment: CDR1 WNHNN and CDR2 SYGVQD (reference sequence). Deletions cut 5 bases from V and 2 bases from J, with 7 bases between. This CDR3 reads CASSSGAYNEQFF. In nucleotides, the CDR3 is TGCGCCAGCAGTAGCGGAGCCTACAATGAGCAGTTCTTC.

V is TRBV5-4 and J is TRBJ2-7, with TRBD2 matching 9 bases. The CDR3 is made up of 14 amino acids. J gave up 2 bases and V 4 bases, and 4 bases lay outside the gene matches. Germline V lookup: CDR1 SGHNT, CDR2 YYREEE (reference sequence). CDR3 region: CASSGGGGPYEQYF. The CDR3 DNA reads as TGTGCCAGCAGCGGCGGGGGGGGGCCCTACGAGCAGTACTTC.

The genes are TRBV5-4 and TRBJ1-3, with TRBD1 identical over 7 bases. The CDR3 has 16 residues. V lost 4 bases, J lost 0 bases, and 7 bases stayed unmatched. Germline CDR1 and CDR2: SGHNT and YYREEE (reference sequence). The CDR3 here is CASSPGQLGSGNTIYF. DNA for the CDR3: TGTGCCAGCAGCCCGGGACAGCTAGGCTCTGGAAACACCATATATTTT.

This chain links TRBV30 with TRBJ2-2; D not resolved. The CDR3 runs to 15 residues. The V and J ends lost 2 bases and 0 bases respectively, with 10 bases between them. Germline V gives CDR1 GTSNPN, CDR2 SVGIG (reference sequence). The CDR3 nucleotides are TGTGCCTGGAGTAGTAGAGTCCCGAACACCGGGGAGCTGTTTTTT. Translated, it gives CAWSSRVPNTGELFF.

This chain uses TRBV28 with TRBJ2-7; 8 bases match TRBD1. V lost 3 bases, J lost 6 bases, and 7 bases stayed unmatched. Per the germline V gene, CDR1 is MDHEN and CDR2 is SYDVKM. CDR3 size: 14 residues. CDR3 sequence: CASSLTGVFIEQYF. CDR3 DNA sequence: TGTGCCAGCAGTTTGACAGGGGTATTCATCGAGCAGTACTTC.

This clone appeared a single time. The chain recombines TRBV4-1 with TRBJ2-7, with D maybe TRBD2 (5 bases). The CDR3 covers 15 residues. From germline, CDR1 is MGHRA and CDR2 YSYEKL. Trimming left V 0 bases short and J 2 bases short, with 11 bases between. CDR3 sequence (DNA): TGCGCCAGCAGCCAAGAGGTAGCGCTCACCTACGAGCAGTACTTC. Translated: CASSQEVALTYEQYF.

About this clone: A junction end diverges from the germline sequence, so it may reflect a read error. V is TRBV13 and J is TRBJ2-6; D might be TRBD1 (5 bases). The CDR3 has 16 residues. Germline CDR1 and CDR2: PRHDT and FYEKMQ (reference sequence). The CDR3 spells CASSLGEVSGANGLTF. CDR3 nucleotide sequence: TGTGCCAGCAGCTTAGGCGAGGTCTCTGGGGCCAACGGCCTGACTTTC.

CDR3 in amino acids: CASSSKSSYEQYF. DNA for the CDR3: TGTGCCAGCAGCTCGAAGAGCTCCTACGAGCAGTACTTC. The V and J genes are TRBV7-9 and TRBJ2-7; D is unresolved. Looked up from germline, CDR1 is SEHNR and CDR2 is FQNEAQ (reference sequence). There are 13 residues in the CDR3. Between the trimmed V and J ends, which lost 4 bases and 0 bases, there was a span of 7 bases.

This chain links TRBV9 with TRBJ2-3, with D perhaps TRBD1 (5 bases). The CDR3 length is 14 residues. CDR1 and CDR2 from the germline V gene are SGDLS and YYNGEE. The germline V and J ends were trimmed by 7 bases and 5 bases, with 17 bases remaining between them. CDR3 in DNA: TGTGCCAGCGGGATGGGGCCCTCGGGAGATACGCAGTATTTT. Protein sequence: CASGMGPSGDTQYF.

The chain is built from TRBV10-3 and TRBJ2-5; TRBD2 matches 12 bases. This CDR3 is 19 amino acids long. V was pared by 5 bases and J by 6 bases, with 19 bases of the junction left unmatched. Germline lookup yields CDR1 ENHRY and CDR2 SYGVKD. Written as DNA, the CDR3 is TGTGCCATCAGTTCCAGCCCAACTAGCGGGGGGCCCTATCGGCAGACCCAGTACTTC. It encodes CAISSSPTSGGPYRQTQYF.

V and J are TRBV6-4 and TRBJ2-2; TRBD2 aligns across 9 bases. The CDR3 runs 17 residues. V lost 3 bases and J lost 3; bases outside the gene matches: 8. CDR1 MRHNA and CDR2 SNTAGT come from the germline V gene. DNA of the CDR3: TGTGCCAGCAGTGAAGGTGATAGCGGGAGTGACACCGGGGAGCTGTTTTTT. Translated, it gives CASSEGDSGSDTGELFF.

CDR3 DNA: TGCGCCAGCAGCCCCCGGACTAGCGGGGGCCTTTCCTACGAGCAGTACTTC. Translating gives CASSPRTSGGLSYEQYF. V and J are TRBV4-1 and TRBJ2-7; 13 nucleotides line up with TRBD2. CDR3 length: 17 residues. J lost 1 base, V lost 4 bases, and 7 bases had no gene match. The germline V gene encodes CDR1 MGHRA and CDR2 YSYEKL.

V is TRBV6-1 and J is TRBJ2-2; a possible D gene is TRBD2 (7 bases). The CDR3 length is 16 residues. CDR1 and CDR2 from the germline V gene are MNHNS and SASEGT. V dropped 3 bases and J dropped 5 bases, with 16 bases sitting between them. The CDR3 region is CASSEVRGRGTGELFF. As DNA, the CDR3 is TGTGCCAGCAGTGAGGTCCGGGGGCGGGGGACCGGGGAGCTGTTTTTT.

This clone was counted a few times. The J gene is TRBJ1-6, the V gene TRBV21-1. TRBV21-1 is termed a pseudogene. The CDR3 has 20 amino acids. CDR3 DNA sequence: TGTGCCAGCAGCAAAGAGGGAAATTCCGGGACGGACTACTCTAATTCACCCCTCCACTTT. As protein: CASSKEGNSGTDYSNSPLHF.

This chain joins TRBV30 and TRBJ2-3; TRBD1 is a possible D gene (5 bases). Trimming removed 5 bases from V and 4 bases from J, with 13 bases in between. CDR1 GTSNPN and CDR2 SVGIG come from the germline V gene (reference sequence). This CDR3 has 13 amino acids. CDR3 sequence: CAWGWGSPDTQYF. The CDR3 coding sequence is TGTGCCTGGGGCTGGGGCTCCCCAGATACGCAGTATTTT.

The chain joins TRBV28 to TRBJ2-6; weak D call: TRBD1 (5 bases). Germline CDR1 and CDR2: MDHEN and SYDVKM. This CDR3 is built from 14 residues. V lost 8 bases, J lost 1 base, and 9 bases lay in between. CDR3 in amino acids: CASSQGSGANVLTF. CDR3 DNA: TGTGCCAGCTCGCAGGGATCTGGGGCCAACGTCCTGACTTTC.

This clone is a singleton in its sample. The V and J genes are TRBV30 and TRBJ1-1, with 7 bases lining up with TRBD1. This CDR3 is 13 amino acids long. V lost 5 bases, J lost 4 bases, and 7 bases stayed unmatched. Germline V gene lookup returns CDR1 GTSNPN and CDR2 SVGIG (reference sequence). In DNA form, the CDR3 reads TGTGCCTGGGCCAGACAGGGAGGCACTGAAGCTTTCTTT. Translated, it gives CAWARQGGTEAFF.

The V and J genes are TRBV28 and TRBJ1-1, with 9 nucleotides matching TRBD1. CDR3 length: 14 amino acids. After removal of 3 bases from V and 3 bases from J, the junction contained 2 bases not matched to a gene. CDR1 is MDHEN, CDR2 SYDVKM, per germline. Written as DNA, the CDR3 is TGTGCCAGCAGTTTTGGGACAGGGTACACTGAAGCTTTCTTT. It is translated as CASSFGTGYTEAFF.

The chain recombines TRBV18 with TRBJ2-2; 7 bases agree with TRBD1. This CDR3 is 16 amino acids long. V lost 3 bases to trimming and J lost 4 bases; unmatched junction nucleotides: 8. Germline CDR1 is KGHSH and CDR2 is LQKENI. The CDR3 coding sequence is TGTGCCAGCTCACCTTCGGGACAGCGATCCACCGGGGAGCTGTTTTTT. Its translation is CASSPSGQRSTGELFF.

V usage is TRBV4-2 and J usage is TRBJ2-7; weak D call: TRBD1 (5 bases). Germline loops: CDR1 LGHNA, CDR2 YNFKEQ. V gave up 3 bases and J gave up 7 bases, with 10 bases separating them. CDR3 length: 12 amino acids. The CDR3, as DNA: TGTGCCAGCAGCCAGGAAAAGGGGGAGCAGTACTTC. Its translation is CASSQEKGEQYF.

This chain links TRBV9 with TRBJ2-2, with D maybe TRBD1 (5 bases). The V and J ends lost 0 bases and 1 base respectively, with 7 bases between them. CDR1 is SGDLS and CDR2 is YYNGEE in the germline V gene. The CDR3 has 15 amino acids. CDR3 bases: TGTGCCAGCAGCGTAGGGGGCGGGAACACCGGGGAGCTGTTTTTT. This codes for CASSVGGGNTGELFF.

This sequence joins TRBV11-2 and TRBJ2-2; D possibly corresponds to TRBD2 (5 bases). The CDR3 spans 17 residues. Germline V gene sequence: CDR1 SGHAT, CDR2 FQNNGV. V lost 5 bases and J 6 bases, leaving 22 bases between the germline ends. CDR3 coding DNA: TGTGCCAGCAGCGACCATGGGGAGCGGTTTACGCCCGGGGAGCTGTTTTTT. Its translation is CASSDHGERFTPGELFF.

As regards this clone: Other DNA sequences in this sample translate to the same CDR3. The chain recombines TRBV5-4 with TRBJ2-4; the D gene is possibly TRBD2 (5 bases). Trimming cost V 4 bases and J 13 bases, with 18 bases left between them. Germline V CDR1 and CDR2: SGHNT, YYREEE (reference sequence). This CDR3 region has 13 residues. The CDR3 protein is CASSPNEASIQYF. The CDR3 bases are TGTGCCAGCAGCCCCAACGAGGCTAGCATCCAGTACTTC.

This clone was detected a few times. The CDR3 loop is CASIPNSGGYTF. CDR3 nucleotides: TGTGCCAGCATCCCCAATAGTGGTGGCTACACCTTC. The chain joins TRBV2 to TRBJ1-2; D gene unclear. The V and J ends lost 7 bases and 7 bases respectively, with 13 bases between them. Germline CDR1 SNHLY, CDR2 FYNNEI. CDR3 length: 12 amino acids.

The chain uses TRBV5-1 and TRBJ2-1; 13 bases are a match to TRBD2. The trim removed 3 bases at V and 5 bases at J, leaving 8 bases unmatched. CDR1 is SGHRS, CDR2 YFSETQ, per germline. The CDR3 is 17 amino acids. The CDR3 loop is CASSSGLAGLGHNEQFF. As DNA, the CDR3 is TGCGCCAGCAGCTCGGGACTAGCGGGGCTCGGCCACAATGAGCAGTTCTTC.